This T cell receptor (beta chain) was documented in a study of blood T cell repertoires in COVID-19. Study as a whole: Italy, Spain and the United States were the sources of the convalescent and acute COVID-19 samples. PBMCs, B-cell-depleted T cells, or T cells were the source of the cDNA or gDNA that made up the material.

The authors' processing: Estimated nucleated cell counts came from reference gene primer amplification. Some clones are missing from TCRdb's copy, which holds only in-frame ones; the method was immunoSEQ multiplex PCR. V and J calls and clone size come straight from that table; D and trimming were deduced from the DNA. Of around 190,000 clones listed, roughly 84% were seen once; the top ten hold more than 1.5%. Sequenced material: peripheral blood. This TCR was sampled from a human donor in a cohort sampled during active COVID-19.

The CDR3, as DNA: TGTGCCAGCAGTGAAAGCCTTGGGGTAGCGGGAGTCCACGAGCAGTACTTC. This codes for CASSESLGVAGVHEQYF. This chain links TRBV25-1 with TRBJ2-7; 9 bases align to TRBD2. The CDR3 extends over 17 amino acids. Per germline, CDR1 MGHDK and CDR2 SYGVNS. V shed 2 bases and J 5 bases; nucleotides not matched to a gene: 13.